Listed below are T cell receptor beta chains from one sample, sequenced in a study of Graves' ophthalmopathy and Graves' hyperthyroidism. From the multiplex PCR reads, TCRdb called clonotypes with MiXCR, one entry per CDR3 protein. The sample includes about 700,000 distinct CDR3 sequences, about 41% of them seen just once. The specimen was peripheral blood. The receptor set was obtained from an adult man with Graves' ophthalmopathy. Both conserved end residues are part of each CDR3. A D gene is named only where the DNA matches it firmly. Some rows mark clone size as missing; the rest say once, few, many or name a class of expanded clone.

j_call v_call d_call cdr3_length clone_size cdr3_nt cdr3_aa
TRBJ2-5 TRBV6-5 NA 15 many TGTGCCAGCAGCGTGAGGGGGGTCTACCAAGAGACCCAGTACTTC CASSVRGVYQETQYF
TRBJ1-2 TRBV6-6 NA 15 NA TGTGCCAGCAGTTACTCCAGACAGGCGGGGGATGGCTACACCTTC CASSYSRQAGDGYTF
TRBJ2-2 TRBV12-5 TRBD2 17 NA TGTGCTAGTGGCTCAAGGCTCGGACTAGTAGTGACCGGGGAGCTGTTTTTT CASGSRLGLVVTGELFF
TRBJ2-7 TRBV6-1 NA 15 few TGTGCCAGCAGTGAATGGGCAGGGGCTTTGTACGAGCAGTACTTC CASSEWAGALYEQYF
TRBJ2-6 TRBV10-3 NA 12 once TGTGCCATCAGTGAGTCGGGCGGCACTGAAGCTTTC CAISESGGTEAF
TRBJ1-1 TRBV19 NA 14 many TGTGCCAGTAGTATAGTGAAGGGAGAAACTGAAGCTTTCTTT CASSIVKGETEAFF
TRBJ1-3 TRBV7-8 NA 15 many TGTGCCAGCAGCTTAGAGGCACCCTCTGGAAACACCATATATTTT CASSLEAPSGNTIYF
TRBJ1-2 TRBV5-1 NA 14 many TGCGCCAGCACCAATTCGGGCGGTTCCTATGGCTACACCTTC CASTNSGGSYGYTF
TRBJ1-5 TRBV2 TRBD1 13 NA TGTGCCAGCGGGAACAGGGGTCATCAGCCCCAGCATTTT CASGNRGHQPQHF
TRBJ2-6 TRBV12-5 TRBD1 20 few TGTGCTAGTGGTTTGGTACGGTTCACAGGGGGCTCCTCTGGGGCCAACGTCCTGACTTTC CASGLVRFTGGSSGANVLTF